The rows below give T cell receptor beta chains drawn from one sample of a study of human T cells and chemical hapten exposure. TCRdb ran MiXCR on the RACE reads and lists one entry per CDR3 protein. Of around 300,000 distinct CDR3 sequences in the sample, around 7% were seen once. The starting material was whole blood, obtained in connection with sensitization to the hapten diphenylcyclopropenone (DPC). These receptors all stem from a young woman with alopecia areata. Some clones in this sample may be carry-over from other donors' samples. The CDR3 runs from the conserved cysteine through the conserved F or W. D genes are given only for firm matches. The size field is filled for only some rows; it gives once, few, many or a size class.

- TRBJ2-1 many TRBV27 TGTGCCAGCAGTACGGAGGCGAGCTCCTACAATGAGCAGTTCTTC CASSTEASSYNEQFF
- TRBJ2-3 few TRBV7-9 TGTGCCAGCAGCTTATGGGGCCGCACAGATACGCAGTATTTT CASSLWGRTDTQYF
TRBD1 TRBJ1-1 - TRBV28 TGTGCCAGCAGTTTCAAATCCCGGACAGGGGAGGACACTGAAGCTTTCTTT CASSFKSRTGEDTEAFF
TRBD1 TRBJ2-1 many TRBV29-1 TGCAGCGTTGAGGGGGACAGCCAAACCTTCAGCTCCTACAATGAGCAGTTCTTC CSVEGDSQTFSSYNEQFF
- TRBJ1-6 - TRBV6-2/TRBV6-3 TGTGCCAGCAGCAGAGGAGGTCAGTGGGGAAATTCACCCCTCCACTTT CASSRGGQWGNSPLHF
TRBD2 TRBJ2-5 - TRBV12-5 TGTGCTAGTGGTGCATCTAGCGGGGGGGCGCAGACCCAGTACTTC CASGASSGGAQTQYF
- TRBJ2-1 many TRBV28 TGTGCCACCCAGATGGGGGGGCCCGTCGATGAGCAGTTCTTC CATQMGGPVDEQFF
TRBD2 TRBJ2-4 many TRBV4-1 TGCGCCAGCAGCCAATACGCTAGCGGGGTTTTGGACATTCAGTACTTC CASSQYASGVLDIQYF
- TRBJ1-1 many TRBV21-1 TGTGCCAGCAGCAAAATCGAGGGTCTGGCTGAAGCTTTCTTT CASSKIEGLAEAFF
- TRBJ2-3 - TRBV5-4 TGTGCCAGCAGCTTGAGGTCTGCAGTCTACACAGATACGCAGTATTTT CASSLRSAVYTDTQYF
- TRBJ1-4 few TRBV7-9 TGTGCCAGCAGCTTAGCGCGAGGGCAACCCAACGGTAATGAAAAACTGTTTTTT CASSLARGQPNGNEKLFF
TRBD2 TRBJ2-7 many TRBV6-6 TGTGCCAGCAATCTGGCGGGGGAGAACGAGCAGTACTTC CASNLAGENEQYF
- TRBJ2-3 - TRBV14 TGTGCCAGCAGCCCGGGGGGCCTCCGGGGTATCACAGATACGCAGTATTTT CASSPGGLRGITDTQYF
TRBD1 TRBJ1-2 few TRBV5-1 TGCGCCAGCAGCTTGAGTGGGACAGGGATCGGCTACACCTTC CASSLSGTGIGYTF
- TRBJ2-3 many TRBV20-1 TGCAGTGCTACCAGACTAGTTGGACTAACAGATACGCAGTATTTT CSATRLVGLTDTQYF
TRBD1 TRBJ1-6 few TRBV5-5 TGTGCCAGCAGCTCGGGGACAGGGAGGGGATCACCCCTCCACTTT CASSSGTGRGSPLHF
TRBD2 TRBJ2-1 - TRBV5-1 TGCGCCACTAGGACTAGCGGCCCTAGCTCCTACAATGAGCAGTTCTTC CATRTSGPSSYNEQFF
- TRBJ2-2 - TRBV7-6 TGTGCCAGCAGCCCACCGGACGGACTGAACACCGGGGAGCTGTTTTTT CASSPPDGLNTGELFF
- TRBJ2-1 few TRBV11-1 TGTGCCAGCAGCCCCCCAGGGACTCCAAATGAGCAGTTCTTC CASSPPGTPNEQFF
- TRBJ2-1 many TRBV10-3 TGTGCCATCAGTTATCAGGGGAATGAGCAGTTCTTC CAISYQGNEQFF
- TRBJ1-5 few TRBV20-1 TGCAGTGCTAGAGATCCTTGGACGCAACTGGGGAATCAGCCCCAGCATTTT CSARDPWTQLGNQPQHF
- TRBJ2-7 - TRBV25-1 TGTGCCAGCTTGTCGGAGGATTACGAGCAGTACTTC CASLSEDYEQYF
- TRBJ1-4 many TRBV12-3/TRBV12-4 TGTGCCAGCAGCCGTGATATCGACAGAGAGTATGAAAAACTGTTTTTT CASSRDIDREYEKLFF
TRBD1 TRBJ1-5 many TRBV4-3 TGCGCCAGCAGCCAAGGTTACAGGGGGGCTCAGCCCCAGCATTTT CASSQGYRGAQPQHF
- TRBJ2-1 few TRBV24-1 TGTGCCACCAGTGATTTTCTGGGTGAGCAGTTCTTC CATSDFLGEQFF